A selection of T cell receptor beta chains follows, all from one sample in a study of T cell responses to AZD1222 COVID-19 vaccine. The table came from immunoSEQ multiplex PCR; TCRdb's copy has only in-frame clones and leaves some out. The sample has about 120,000 clones, roughly nine tenths seen once; the top ten hold approximately 2.6%. This specimen was peripheral blood, taken 28 days after the second AZD1222 dose. All receptors derive from an adult who received the AZD1222 COVID-19 vaccine. Each CDR3 is given with its conserved first and last residue.

V: TRBV6-1
J: TRBJ1-5
CDR3: CASSEWAGDQPQHF

V: TRBV2
J: TRBJ2-7
CDR3: CASSDAPQGSKQYF

V: TRBV19
J: TRBJ1-5
CDR3: CASSIGDRRGNQPQHF

V: TRBV7-2
J: TRBJ2-5
CDR3: CASSLAIGPRETQYF

V: TRBV9
J: TRBJ2-7
CDR3: CASGRTGDTPEQYF

V: TRBV5-4
J: TRBJ1-4
CDR3: CASSGGATNEKLFF

V: TRBV6-5
J: TRBJ2-7
CDR3: CASRRLAGAHEQYF

V: TRBV7-9
J: TRBJ1-1
CDR3: CASSLDQAAGPEAFF

V: TRBV7-2
J: TRBJ1-1
CDR3: CASSLEGRPTEAFF

V: TRBV19
J: TRBJ1-4
CDR3: CASTETVATNEKLFF

V: TRBV7-2
J: TRBJ1-2
CDR3: CASSPSAAGGYGYTF

V: TRBV5-1
J: TRBJ1-6
CDR3: CASSLGGGWDSNNSPLHF

V: TRBV4-2
J: TRBJ1-1
CDR3: CASSQSKGAILAEAFF

V: TRBV7-9
J: TRBJ2-7
CDR3: CASSLPGQRYEQYF

V: TRBV7-3
J: TRBJ1-4
CDR3: CASSGAGWGEKLFF

V: TRBV3-1/TRBV3-2
J: TRBJ2-1
CDR3: CASSRYSGGAYNEQFF

V: TRBV18
J: TRBJ1-1
CDR3: CASSPGQDYTEAFF

V: TRBV15
J: TRBJ1-4
CDR3: CATSRSGEELFF

V: TRBV24-1
J: TRBJ1-2
CDR3: CATSDRTSLYGYTF

V: TRBV7-2
J: TRBJ1-4
CDR3: CASSLSARGLGEKLFF

V: TRBV27
J: TRBJ1-2
CDR3: CASSLRAGQGVYGYTF

V: TRBV7-2
J: TRBJ1-6
CDR3: CASSIQSGRANSPLHF

V: TRBV9
J: TRBJ1-6
CDR3: CASSPRGTGLNSPLHF

V: TRBV4-3
J: TRBJ2-7
CDR3: CASSQVGTGNDEQYF